A selection of T cell receptor beta chains follows, all from one sample in a study of regulatory dendritic cells for organ transplantation. Clones were sequenced by immunoSEQ multiplex PCR, and TCRdb holds only the in-frame ones, with some missing. The sample has roughly 23,000 clones, approximately 85% seen once; the top ten hold under 0.3%. These receptors' targets are unknown. Sample: naive CD4+ T cells from blood cultured with dendritic cells. The receptors originated from a human donor in good health. Each CDR3 is given with its conserved first and last residue. A D gene is named only where the DNA matches it firmly. Where a row states a size, it is once, few, many or the class of an expanded clone; other rows omit it.

TRBD2	TRBJ2-3	18	TRBV27	.	CASSLRRLAGFVADTQYF	TGTGCCAGCAGTCTCAGACGACTAGCGGGATTCGTAGCAGATACGCAGTATTTT
.	TRBJ2-5	17	TRBV6-1	.	CASSELVRTFSGETQYF	TGTGCCAGCAGTGAATTGGTGCGGACCTTCTCGGGGGAGACCCAGTACTTC
TRBD1	TRBJ1-2	15	TRBV30	once	CAWSASTGVGYGYTF	TGTGCCTGGAGTGCATCCACAGGGGTCGGCTATGGCTACACCTTC
.	TRBJ1-6	15	TRBV7-9	.	CASSLGAQGNPPLHF	TGTGCCAGCAGCTTAGGCGCGCAGGGTAATCCACCCCTCCACTTT
.	TRBJ2-5	14	TRBV29-1	.	CSSKLGQGPETQYF	TGCAGCTCGAAGCTCGGGCAGGGGCCAGAGACCCAGTACTTC
.	TRBJ2-1	16	TRBV6-5	.	CASSYEGAGAYNEQFF	TGTGCCAGCAGTTACGAGGGGGCGGGGGCCTACAATGAGCAGTTCTTC
.	TRBJ1-1	12	TRBV18	.	CASSPEGTEAFF	TGTGCCAGCTCCCCCGAGGGGACTGAAGCTTTCTTT
.	TRBJ2-3	13	TRBV7-6	.	CASSLAYWRTQYF	TGTGCCAGCAGCTTAGCGTATTGGAGAACGCAGTATTTT
.	TRBJ1-4	15	TRBV6-1	.	CASSTAGTRGEKLFF	TGTGCCAGCAGTACAGCCGGGACCCGGGGTGAAAAACTGTTTTTT
TRBD2	TRBJ2-6	21	TRBV5-1	.	CASSFAQYMTGGSSGANVLTF	TGCGCCAGCAGCTTTGCCCAATACATGACGGGGGGGAGCTCTGGGGCCAACGTCCTGACTTTC
TRBD2	TRBJ2-5	16	TRBV11-2	.	CASSVSGAGHQETQYF	TGTGCCAGCAGCGTTAGCGGGGCTGGGCACCAGGAGACCCAGTACTTC
.	TRBJ2-2	13	TRBV7-3	few	CASSVVSTGELFF	TGTGCCAGCAGCGTTGTTTCAACCGGGGAGCTGTTTTTT
.	TRBJ1-5	13	TRBV25-1	.	CASSARGNQPQHF	TGTGCCAGCAGTGCCCGGGGCAATCAGCCCCAGCATTTT
.	TRBJ2-2	15	TRBV28	.	CASSLSGRDTGELFF	TGTGCCAGCAGTTTATCGGGCAGGGACACCGGGGAGCTGTTTTTT
TRBD1	TRBJ1-5	15	TRBV15	once	CATSRTGYSNQPQHF	TGTGCCACCAGCAGGACAGGGTATAGCAATCAGCCCCAGCATTTT